This T cell receptor (beta chain) comes out of a study of shared clonotypes between healthy human individuals (dated by TCRdb to 2019 to 2021). Some background on the complete study: Three men and two women, aged 18 to 49 years, made up the cohort. For each donor, CD4 naive and CD4 memory were each given three plates, CD8 naive was given two plates, and CD8 memory was given one plate. The study deeply sequenced blood TCR repertoires of five healthy adults to estimate repertoire size and the extent of clonotype sharing between individuals. Different laboratories and diverse techniques were used to prepare libraries and sequence TCR repertoires, to increase sequencing depth and limit assay-specific biases. Between about 0.94 and 8.9 billion PBMCs per donor were obtained by leukapheresis.

This clone is a singleton in its sample. Its antigen remains undetermined. The record has no base qualities; no much larger clone is one base away. Healthy HIV-negative adults with no recently reported acute infections or vaccinations were included as donors. Only Caucasian adults living in Nashville, Tennessee, USA were represented among the donors. Magnetic negative selection was used to enrich CD4+ T cells, after which naive cells were positively selected on CD45RA and the negative fraction became the memory subset. Blood was obtained by leukapheresis, after which PBMCs were separated by Ficoll-Histopaque density gradient centrifugation and cryopreserved in liquid nitrogen vapor phase. Analytical flow cytometry was used to check the purity and quantity of each magnetically sorted T cell population. Each sorted fraction had its genomic DNA isolated and then quantified by UV absorbance on a Nanodrop 2000c.

What the study reported, not specific to this receptor: Higher generation probabilities were observed for clonotypes shared by all four sorted-subset donors than for non-shared clonotypes. Sampling was restricted to blood, and TCR repertoires in tissues likely differ from the TCR repertoires found in blood. About 5% of naive CD4, 3.5% of naive CD8, roughly 2.5% of memory CD4, and around 0.4% of memory CD8 clonotypes were shared across several donors. The small number of donors limited the genetic and exposure-history diversity represented. Pairwise subsampling led to the expectation that sequencing depth would affect the degree of clonotype sharing among donors. Naive subsets generally had larger estimated clonotype richness than memory subsets. Incomplete sequencing was indicated by rarefaction of sorted-subset datasets, despite the large sequencing depth.

The V and J ends are trimmed by 2 bases and 1 base, leaving 8 bases between them. For CDR1 and CDR2, the germline V gene lists MNHEY and SVGAGI. Including cysteine and phenylalanine, the CDR3 has 14 amino acids. Only the CDR3 part of the read is kept: 42 bases, read in frame from the first base. Using the deep immunoSEQ assay, multiplex PCR amplified TCR CDR3 regions from genomic DNA. For each cell subset, the extracted genomic DNA was distributed evenly across all wells of several immunoSEQ 96-well plates, and each plate served as one replicate. For sorted subsets, roughly 200 ng of genomic DNA, equivalent to 30,000 or so T cell genomes, went into each replicate PCR. Purified libraries were measured with a Qubit 3.0 fluorometer, size-checked on a Bioanalyzer 2100, and measured again with the KAPA Library Quantification kit. Each immunoSEQ 96-well plate was sequenced on its own single-read 150-cycle Illumina NextSeq 550 flow cell. The study's processing was this. Because the immunoSEQ output included only junctional sequences and no quality scores, the filtering could not be the same as the filtering used for full-length reads. To assign V/J genes and CDR3, sequences were annotated against IMGT germline references using PyIR, a Python wrapper for IgBLAST v1.9. Reads were removed for weak V/J assignments (E-value above 1e-6), missing CDR3, stop codons, out-of-frame junctions, or ambiguous translated residues. V3J clonotypes were defined as sequences sharing the same inferred V gene, J gene, and CDR3 amino acid sequence. Percentage overlap between repertoires was calculated by dividing the number of shared unique clonotypes by the size of the smaller repertoire. RTK rarefaction, the Chao1 estimator, and Recon v2.1 estimates of unobserved clonotypes were used to assess repertoire richness. Generation probabilities were computed with OLGA for all TCRbeta clonotypes obtained by the gDNA method from several donors. This is the immuneACCESS table as TCRdb keeps it, with only in-frame sequences that have V and J called. A part of the clones is gone; compared with another copy, unresolved V genes explain less than half, and the rest is unexplained. The DNA was the basis for D and trimming; V, J and clone size are from that table. This sample gives approximately 620,000 clones in total; 95% to 98% of them show up just once. The ten most abundant clones make up approximately 0.057% of the sample.

Sequenced input: naive CD4+ T cells sorted from blood. Per the publication, the cell subset or site label means: CD45RA+ positively selected. The rearrangement joined TRBV6-5 to TRBJ1-1, with the D gene not clear enough to name. This sequence was found in a woman aged 25 to 45 in good health. The nucleotides are TGTGCCAGCAGTTACAGGACCGCGAACACTGAAGCTTTCTTT. Translated, it reads CASSYRTANTEAFF.